In this sample, the clone carrying this T cell receptor beta chain turned up a few times. MiXCR was run by TCRdb on the 5' RACE reads, yielding one entry per CDR3 protein. The sample contains over 300,000 distinct CDR3 sequences, around a fifth of which appear only once. The data stem from a study of T-cell memory formation after mild COVID-19. Per germline, CDR1 LGHNA and CDR2 YSLEER. Trimming left V 4 bases short and J 8 bases short, with 18 bases between. This CDR3 region has 15 residues. This chain joins TRBV4-3 and TRBJ2-1; possibly TRBD1 for D (5 bases). This clonotype originated in a man between 18 and 29 years old who had mild COVID-19 (a few samples of this study predate the infection). Cell type and time point are not known. Input material: PBMCs or a T cell subset sorted from them (not recorded which). Here the CDR3 DNA reads TGCGCCAGCAGCCGGGGCCGGCTTGATTTCGATGAGCAGTTCTTC. This encodes CASSRGRLDFDEQFF.